This T cell receptor (beta chain) was profiled in a study of blood T cells in healthy people across ages. Study-level findings and limits: Those diversity estimates obtained from one million T cells were thought to be underestimates.

About this clonotype: Its antigen is still unknown.

The CDR3 covers 13 residues. J was trimmed by 8 bases and V by 6 bases; bases with no gene match: 4. Germline CDR1 MNHEY, CDR2 SVGAGI. The authors ran a second PCR of 7 to 11 cycles using a sample-barcoded 5' primer and a J-beta primer mix. MiXCR, applied by TCRdb to the 5' RACE reads, yields one record per CDR3 protein. The sample shows around 1,800,000 distinct CDR3 sequences, about two fifths of them seen only once. Specimen: blood. The source of this sequence is a human donor in good health. The chain couples TRBV6-5 to TRBJ2-4; the match to TRBD1 covers 10 bases. CDR3 residues: CASSRDRGDIQYF. The CDR3, as DNA: TGTGCCAGCAGCCGGGACAGGGGAGACATTCAGTACTTC.